One and the same sample provided the 16 T cell receptor beta chains below, sequenced in a study of OX40 agonist ivuxolimab in advanced cancers. This table comes from immunoSEQ multiplex PCR, and its TCRdb copy is limited to in-frame clones, with some not included. The table lists over 45,000 clones, about 86% of them singletons. Sequencing used CD4+ or CD8+ T cells sorted from blood, obtained in a trial of the OX40 agonist ivuxolimab. These receptors all come from an adult with an advanced solid tumor such as melanoma, head and neck, liver or kidney cancer.

V is TRBV5-1 and J is TRBJ2-7, with 7 bases aligning to TRBD1. V shed 0 bases, J shed 4 bases, and the junction held 13 bases outside the gene matches. Germline assignment: CDR1 SGHRS and CDR2 YFSETQ. The CDR3 totals 17 residues. This chain's CDR3 is CASSLGKTGIGPYEQYF. CDR3 nucleotides: TGCGCCAGCAGCTTGGGAAAGACAGGGATCGGGCCTTACGAGCAGTACTTC.

V usage is TRBV10-3 and J usage is TRBJ1-2; D remains unclear. This CDR3 is built from 14 residues. Trimming took 2 bases from V and 8 from J, leaving 15 bases between them. Germline loops: CDR1 ENHRY, CDR2 SYGVKD. The CDR3 loop is CAISEMGRSYGYTF. CDR3 DNA: TGTGCCATCAGTGAGATGGGAAGGAGTTACGGCTACACCTTC.

This chain links TRBV18 with TRBJ1-6, with 8 positions matching TRBD1. The J segment lost 0 bases and the V segment lost 2 bases, leaving 9 bases of the junction unmatched. Germline CDR1 KGHSH, CDR2 LQKENI. The CDR3 runs to 19 residues. CDR3 sequence: CASSPIRQGQSSYNSPLHF. The DNA for the CDR3 is TGTGCCAGCTCACCAATCCGACAGGGGCAAAGCTCCTATAATTCACCCCTCCACTTT.

This clone was observed a few times. The chain carries TRBV5-4 and TRBJ2-7; no clear D gene. Germline-derived CDR1 and CDR2 are SGHNT and YYREEE (reference sequence). Trimming took off 0 bases at V and 7 bases at J, with 14 bases between the two ends. The CDR3 is 14 residues long. CDR3: CASSLGSTHREQYF. For the CDR3, the DNA is TGTGCCAGCAGCTTGGGATCGACCCATCGGGAGCAGTACTTC.

V gene TRBV28 combines with J gene TRBJ2-7; TRBD2 matches at 7 bases. Germline CDR1 is MDHEN and CDR2 is SYDVKM. The CDR3 loop spans 15 amino acids. Trimming removed 4 bases from V and 6 bases from J; junction bases left unmatched: 12. CDR3 DNA: TGTGCCAGCAGTTCTCCCGGGGGGTGGACTCTCGAGCAGTACTTC. Protein sequence: CASSSPGGWTLEQYF.

This sequence joins TRBV14 and TRBJ1-1; D call uncertain. This CDR3 spans 14 amino acids. The germline V gene has CDR1 SGHDN and CDR2 FVKESK. The V end was cut by 0 bases, the J end by 4 bases, with 9 bases between. CDR3 in DNA: TGTGCCAGCAGCCAAGATCCTGTCGGCACTGAAGCTTTCTTT. Translation gives CASSQDPVGTEAFF. The complete variable domain, with remaining parts taken from reference TRBV14 and TRBJ1-1, reads EAGVTQFPSHSVIEKGQTVTLRCDPISGHDNLYWYRRVMGKEIKFLLHFVKESKQDESGMPNNRFLAERTGGTYSTLKVQPAELEDSGVYFCASSQDPVGTEAFFGQGTRLTVV.

The J gene is TRBJ1-4, the V gene TRBV4-1; TRBD1 matches at 10 bases. J lost 2 bases, V lost 4 bases, and 10 bases had no gene match. CDR1 is MGHRA and CDR2 is YSYEKL in the germline V gene. The CDR3 loop spans 18 amino acids. The CDR3 region has the DNA TGCGCCAGCAGCCCTTACAAAAAGACAGGGGGCACTAATGAAAAACTGTTTTTT. Amino acids: CASSPYKKTGGTNEKLFF.

This chain connects TRBV27 to TRBJ2-1, with a tentative D call TRBD1 (5 bases). Deletions cut 5 bases from V and 4 bases from J, with 18 bases between. Germline loops: CDR1 MNHEY, CDR2 SMNVEV (reference sequence). CDR3 length equals 16 residues. CDR3 amino acids: CASSPDRGVRYNEQFF. The CDR3 nucleotides are TGTGCCAGCAGTCCTGATAGGGGTGTGAGGTACAATGAGCAGTTCTTC.

V gene TRBV5-1 combines with J gene TRBJ2-1; possible D gene TRBD2, 5 bases. Trimming took 4 bases from V and 5 from J, leaving 22 bases between them. CDR1 and CDR2 from the germline V gene are SGHRS and YFSETQ. CDR3 length: 17 amino acids. The CDR3 spells CASSPGSGLPNHNEQFF. As DNA, the CDR3 is TGCGCCAGCAGCCCAGGAAGCGGACTCCCAAACCACAATGAGCAGTTCTTC.

This clone was picked up a small number of times. V usage is TRBV29-1 and J usage is TRBJ1-1; D uncertain. Germline CDR1 SQVTM, CDR2 ANQGSEA. V lost 5 bases and J 0 bases, leaving 7 bases between the germline ends. The CDR3 loop spans 12 amino acids. For the CDR3, the DNA is TGCAGCGTTCGGCGGATGAACACTGAAGCTTTCTTT. Amino acid sequence: CSVRRMNTEAFF.

This chain links TRBV18 with TRBJ2-1; possibly TRBD2 for D (5 bases). The V end lost 3 bases, the J end lost 0 bases, and 6 bases lay between the germline ends. Germline values: CDR1 KGHSH, CDR2 LQKENI. This CDR3 contains 14 residues. CDR3 coding DNA: TGTGCCAGCTCACCGACTACCTCCTACAATGAGCAGTTCTTC. This translates into CASSPTTSYNEQFF.

The chain combines TRBV30 with TRBJ1-2; D is unclear. The CDR3 loop spans 13 amino acids. V was clipped by 1 base and J by 0 bases, with 6 bases between them. Germline V lookup: CDR1 GTSNPN, CDR2 SVGIG (reference sequence). CDR3 coding DNA: TGTGCCTGGAGTGGGATTCCTAACTATGGCTACACCTTC. This sequence encodes CAWSGIPNYGYTF.

The J gene is TRBJ2-7, the V gene TRBV5-1, with TRBD2 as a possible D gene (7 bases). V dropped 1 base and J dropped 0 bases, with 20 bases sitting between them. In germline, CDR1 is SGHRS, CDR2 YFSETQ. This CDR3 spans 18 amino acids. The CDR3 sequence: CASSLSAGGGPISYEQYF. The CDR3 DNA is TGCGCCAGCAGCTTGTCGGCTGGGGGGGGCCCGATCTCCTACGAGCAGTACTTC.

The sample holds one count of this clone. The J gene is TRBJ2-2, the V gene TRBV28; TRBD1 aligns across 7 bases. V shed 6 bases, J shed 6 bases, and the junction held 10 bases outside the gene matches. Germline-derived CDR1 and CDR2 are MDHEN and SYDVKM. This CDR3 contains 15 residues. The CDR3 here is CASSYRGRSSGELFF. As DNA, the CDR3 is TGTGCCAGCAGCTACAGGGGCCGCAGTTCCGGGGAGCTGTTTTTT.

This chain connects TRBV27 to TRBJ1-6, with a possible D match to TRBD1 (6 bases). With 4 bases removed from V and 6 bases from J, the gap between germline ends came to 13 bases. CDR3 size: 15 residues. Germline assignment: CDR1 MNHEY and CDR2 SMNVEV (reference sequence). The CDR3 DNA is TGTGCCAGCAGTTCCGGGGCAGGGGCTAATTCACCCCTCCACTTT. Protein sequence: CASSSGAGANSPLHF.

This clone was observed a single time. V gene TRBV9 combines with J gene TRBJ2-6; 8 bases fit TRBD1. V lost 1 base, J lost 3 bases, and 6 bases stayed unmatched. The germline V gene has CDR1 SGDLS and CDR2 YYNGEE. The CDR3 contains 17 residues. This chain's CDR3 is CASSVTQGAYGANVLTF. For the CDR3, the DNA is TGTGCCAGCAGCGTAACCCAGGGGGCCTATGGGGCCAACGTCCTGACTTTC.